These 2 T cell receptor beta chains originate from one sample sequenced in a study of patients and donors after allogeneic stem cell transplantation. Using its own MiXCR run on the RT-PCR reads, TCRdb lists one record per CDR3 protein. Of 800,000 to 1,000,000 distinct CDR3 sequences listed, about 20% were seen once; the top ten hold roughly 6.4%. Sequencing used blood, either unsorted or a sorted T cell fraction (not recorded which). All receptors come from a human donor who was either an allogeneic HSCT recipient or a stem cell or donor lymphocyte infusion donor (not recorded which). It is not recorded whose cells these are; they may come from a transplant donor.

Only one count was recorded for this clonotype. This sequence joins TRBV11-1 and TRBJ1-5, with D unclear. The V end lost 4 bases, the J end lost 0 bases, and 10 bases lay between the germline ends. The CDR3 runs 15 residues. The V gene's germline CDR1 is SGHAT and CDR2 FQDESV (reference sequence). CDR3: CASSSIEYSNQPQHF. The CDR3 coding sequence is TGTGCCAGCAGCTCCATCGAGTATAGCAATCAGCCCCAGCATTTT.

This chain joins TRBV30 and TRBJ2-1, with 11 bases aligning to TRBD2. The CDR3 consists of 14 residues. Germline V CDR1 and CDR2: GTSNPN, SVGIG (reference sequence). V dropped 2 bases and J dropped 6; count of bases not matched to a gene: 3. CDR3 DNA sequence: TGTGCCTGGAGTTATGGACTAGCGGGCAATGAGCAGTTCTTC. Residues: CAWSYGLAGNEQFF.